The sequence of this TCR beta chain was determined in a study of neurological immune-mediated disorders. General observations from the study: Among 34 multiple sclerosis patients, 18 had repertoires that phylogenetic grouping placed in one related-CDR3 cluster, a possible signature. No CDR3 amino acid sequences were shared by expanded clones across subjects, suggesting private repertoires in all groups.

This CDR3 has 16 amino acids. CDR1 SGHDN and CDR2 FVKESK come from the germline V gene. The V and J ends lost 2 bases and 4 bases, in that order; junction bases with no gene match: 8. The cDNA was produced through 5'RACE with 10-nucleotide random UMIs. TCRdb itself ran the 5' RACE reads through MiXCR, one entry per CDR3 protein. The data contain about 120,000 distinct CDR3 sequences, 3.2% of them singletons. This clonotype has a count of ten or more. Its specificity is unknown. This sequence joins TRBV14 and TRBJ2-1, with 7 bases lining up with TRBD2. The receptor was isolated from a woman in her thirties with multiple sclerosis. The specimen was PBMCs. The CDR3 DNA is TGTGCCAGCAGCCAACCGGGACTACGACTATACAATGAGCAGTTCTTC. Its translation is CASSQPGLRLYNEQFF.